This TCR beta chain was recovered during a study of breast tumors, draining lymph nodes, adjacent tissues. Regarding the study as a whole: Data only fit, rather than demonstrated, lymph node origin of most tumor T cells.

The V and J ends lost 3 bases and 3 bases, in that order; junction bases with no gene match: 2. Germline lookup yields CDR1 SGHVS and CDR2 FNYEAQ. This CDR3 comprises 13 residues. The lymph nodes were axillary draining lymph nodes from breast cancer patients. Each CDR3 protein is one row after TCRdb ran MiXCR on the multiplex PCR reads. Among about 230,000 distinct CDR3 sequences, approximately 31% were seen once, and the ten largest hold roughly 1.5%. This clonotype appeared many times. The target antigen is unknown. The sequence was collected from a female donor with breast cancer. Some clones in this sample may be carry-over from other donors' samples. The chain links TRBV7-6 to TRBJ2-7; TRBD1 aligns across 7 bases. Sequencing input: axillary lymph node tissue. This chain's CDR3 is CASSLAGGYEQYF. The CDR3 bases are TGTGCCAGCAGCTTGGCAGGGGGCTACGAGCAGTACTTC.